Shown below are 23 T cell receptor beta chains from a single sample sequenced in a study of blood T cell repertoires in COVID-19. Sequencing used immunoSEQ multiplex PCR; TCRdb keeps in-frame clones, though not all of them. Of about 210,000 clones in the sample, around nine tenths were seen once. The sequenced sample consisted of PBMCs or T cells enriched from blood (not recorded which). These receptors were collected from a woman aged 30 to 39 who had been exposed to COVID-19.

The chain carries TRBV5-1 and TRBJ1-1; a weak D match, TRBD1 (5 bases). The CDR3 has 16 residues. Germline V gene lookup returns CDR1 SGHRS and CDR2 YFSETQ. Trimming cost V 0 bases and J 0 bases, with 12 bases left between them. Here the CDR3 DNA reads TGCGCCAGCAGCTTGGAGCAGGGTTATATGAACACTGAAGCTTTCTTT. It encodes CASSLEQGYMNTEAFF.

The gene calls are TRBV9 and TRBJ2-3; 7 nucleotides line up with TRBD2. The V segment lost 0 bases and the J segment 8 bases; nucleotides outside the gene matches: 9. The germline V gene has CDR1 SGDLS and CDR2 YYNGEE. CDR3 size: 15 residues. The CDR3, as DNA: TGTGCCAGCAGCGTAGCTACATTGGGCGGGGGTACGCAGTATTTT. Its translation is CASSVATLGGGTQYF.

V and J are TRBV2 and TRBJ1-1, with TRBD1 identical over 8 bases. CDR1 is SNHLY, CDR2 FYNNEI, per germline. The V and J ends lost 6 bases and 5 bases, in that order; junction bases with no gene match: 11. The CDR3 has 15 residues. Written as DNA, the CDR3 is TGTGCCAGCAGCGGCGGAGGACAGGGTTCAACTGAAGCTTTCTTT. The encoded protein is CASSGGGQGSTEAFF.

The gene calls are TRBV7-8 and TRBJ2-7; perhaps TRBD1 as D (6 bases). Germline assignment: CDR1 SGHVS and CDR2 FQNEAQ. The CDR3 sequence is 14 residues long. Trimming removed 3 bases at V and 2 bases at J, with 11 bases between. CDR3 DNA sequence: TGTGCCAGCAGCTTTTCCAGGGGAGCCTACGAGCAGTACTTC. As protein: CASSFSRGAYEQYF.

The chain carries TRBV2 and TRBJ1-1; D uncertain. Germline V gene sequence: CDR1 SNHLY, CDR2 FYNNEI. Trimming pared 2 bases from V and 1 base from J, leaving 11 bases between. The CDR3 covers 15 residues. The CDR3 sequence is CASSELGRQNTEAFF. The CDR3 coding sequence is TGTGCCAGCAGTGAATTGGGGAGACAGAACACTGAAGCTTTCTTT. Full variable domain (missing parts from reference TRBV2 and TRBJ1-1): EPEVTQTPSHQVTQMGQEVILRCVPISNHLYFYWYRQILGQKVEFLVSFYNNEISEKSEIFDDQFSVERPDGSNFTLKIRSTKLEDSAMYFCASSELGRQNTEAFFGQGTRLTVV.

This sequence joins TRBV3-1 (or the pseudogene TRBV3-2) and TRBJ2-2; D is unresolved. Germline assignment: CDR1 LGHDT and CDR2 YNNKEL (reference sequence). The CDR3 covers 11 residues. Deletions cut 8 bases from V and 2 bases from J, with 3 bases between. DNA for the CDR3: TGTGCCAGCTCAAACACCGGGGAGCTGTTTTTT. Translation gives CASSNTGELFF.

The chain has TRBV29-1 and TRBJ1-1; 8 nucleotides agree with TRBD1. In germline, CDR1 is SQVTM, CDR2 ANQGSEA. Trimming at V came to 6 bases and at J to 5 bases, leaving 8 bases not matched to a gene. The CDR3 covers 13 residues. The CDR3 loop reads CSVRTGRDTEAFF. The DNA for the CDR3 is TGCAGCGTCCGGACAGGGAGGGATACTGAAGCTTTCTTT.

The V call is TRBV7-9, the J call TRBJ2-1; D not resolved. The ends were cut back, 1 base at V and 4 bases at J, with 8 bases in the middle. Germline-derived CDR1 and CDR2 are SEHNR and FQNEAQ (reference sequence). The CDR3 extends over 14 amino acids. For the CDR3, the DNA is TGTGCCAGCAGCTTAGAGTTCCGGTACAATGAGCAGTTCTTC. Translated: CASSLEFRYNEQFF.

The chain combines TRBV18 with TRBJ2-5; 9 bases align to TRBD2. Germline trimming cut 1 base from V and 2 bases from J; bases unmatched to any gene: 5. Germline loops: CDR1 KGHSH, CDR2 LQKENI. The CDR3 has 16 amino acids. The CDR3 nucleotides read TGTGCCAGCTCACCACGGTCTAGCGGGGCACAAGAGACCCAGTACTTC. It is translated as CASSPRSSGAQETQYF. The full variable domain, completed using reference TRBV18 and TRBJ2-5, is NAGVMQNPRHLVRRRGQEARLRCSPMKGHSHVYWYRQLPEEGLKFMVYLQKENIIDESGMPKERFSAEFPKEGPSILRIQQVVRGDSAAYFCASSPRSSGAQETQYFGPGTRLLVL.

The rearrangement joins TRBV6-5 to TRBJ2-7, with 12 bases aligning to TRBD2. The CDR3 runs to 16 residues. J gave up 5 bases and V 4 bases, and 9 bases lay outside the gene matches. The germline V gene encodes CDR1 MNHEY and CDR2 SVGAGI. The CDR3 here is CASSSTTSGGFHEQYF. CDR3 sequence (DNA): TGTGCCAGCAGTTCAACAACTAGCGGGGGGTTCCACGAGCAGTACTTC.

This clone showed up just once. The V call is TRBV3-1 (or the pseudogene TRBV3-2), the J call TRBJ1-3, with unresolved D. Trimming removed 4 bases at V and 0 bases at J, with 13 bases between. The CDR3 is 16 residues long. Looked up from germline, CDR1 is LGHDT and CDR2 is YNNKEL (reference sequence). CDR3 nucleotides: TGTGCCAGCAGCCTCAATACCAGGCACTCTGGAAACACCATATATTTT. It yields the protein CASSLNTRHSGNTIYF.

The chain employs TRBV7-2 and TRBJ1-3; 8 bases line up with TRBD1. CDR3 length equals 14 residues. Per germline, CDR1 SGHTA and CDR2 FQGNSA. V lost 3 bases and J lost 5; bases outside the gene matches: 3. The CDR3 bases are TGTGCCAGCAGCTTTCGACAGGGGAGAAACACCATATATTTT. It encodes CASSFRQGRNTIYF.

J is TRBJ1-1 and V is TRBV29-1; D perhaps matches TRBD1 (6 bases). Trimming took off 3 bases at V and 10 bases at J, with 12 bases between the two ends. Germline V lookup: CDR1 SQVTM, CDR2 ANQGSEA. The CDR3 covers 11 residues. CDR3 sequence (DNA): TGCAGCGTTGATGTGGACAGACTAGCTTTCTTT. It codes for CSVDVDRLAFF.

V is TRBV7-3 and J is TRBJ1-2; no definite D call. CDR3 size: 16 residues. Germline CDR1 SGHTA, CDR2 FQGTGA. Between the trimmed V and J ends, which lost 3 bases and 5 bases, there was a span of 19 bases. The CDR3 coding sequence is TGTGCCAGCAGCTTGGATTTGGCCCGCACGGGTTATGGCTACACCTTC. Amino acid sequence: CASSLDLARTGYGYTF.

The rearrangement uses TRBV27 and TRBJ1-4; D unresolved. The germline gives CDR1 MNHEY, CDR2 SMNVEV (reference sequence). V was pared by 2 bases and J by 0 bases, with 13 bases between. The CDR3 is made up of 17 amino acids. CDR3 sequence: CASSLHSTAATNEKLFF. CDR3 DNA: TGTGCCAGCAGTTTACATTCCACAGCTGCAACTAATGAAAAACTGTTTTTT.

V usage is TRBV3-1 (or the pseudogene TRBV3-2) and J usage is TRBJ2-1; 13 bases fit TRBD2. Germline V gives CDR1 LGHDT, CDR2 YNNKEL (reference sequence). The CDR3 is made up of 18 amino acids. Losses at the gene ends were 4 bases for V and 7 bases for J; bases not matched to a gene: 13. DNA of the CDR3: TGTGCCAGCAGCCCGGCAATCACTAGCGGGGGGGCCAGGAATGAGCAGTTCTTC. Protein sequence: CASSPAITSGGARNEQFF.

This chain joins TRBV27 and TRBJ1-1, with TRBD1 matching 8 bases. The CDR3 consists of 15 residues. Germline V lookup: CDR1 MNHEY, CDR2 SMNVEV (reference sequence). V gave up 7 bases and J gave up 1 base; unmatched junction bases: 8. In DNA, the CDR3 is TGTGCCAGCACAACGACAGGGGCTTGGAACACTGAAGCTTTCTTT. Its translation: CASTTTGAWNTEAFF.

The CDR3: CASSPSGDFGNTIYF. The CDR3 bases are TGCGCCAGCAGCCCATCTGGAGACTTTGGAAACACCATATATTTT. The chain couples TRBV5-1 to TRBJ1-3; no clear D gene. Germline CDR1 is SGHRS and CDR2 is YFSETQ. V was cut by 4 bases and J by 3 bases, with 14 bases left in between. The length of the CDR3 is 15 residues.

J is TRBJ1-2 and V is TRBV9; 9 bases line up with TRBD1. The CDR3 length is 14 residues. Losses at the gene ends were 3 bases for V and 8 bases for J; bases not matched to a gene: 8. Germline V CDR1 and CDR2: SGDLS, YYNGEE. CDR3: CASSDQQGAGGYTF. The CDR3 DNA reads as TGTGCCAGCAGCGACCAACAGGGGGCAGGGGGCTACACCTTC.

The chain combines TRBV3-1 (or the pseudogene TRBV3-2) with TRBJ1-3; weak D call: TRBD1 (5 bases). Germline CDR1 reads LGHDT; CDR2 reads YNNKEL (reference sequence). The CDR3 is 16 residues long. Trimming took 0 bases from V and 4 from J, leaving 13 bases between them. The CDR3 nucleotides read TGTGCCAGCAGCCAAGATGGCAGGGCGCGAGGAAACACCATATATTTT. It codes for CASSQDGRARGNTIYF.

This chain connects TRBV19 to TRBJ2-1; possible D gene TRBD2, 5 bases. Trimming left V 5 bases short and J 7 bases short, with 15 bases between. The CDR3 is 14 amino acids. Germline CDR1 and CDR2: LNHDA and SQIVND (reference sequence). The DNA for the CDR3 is TGTGCCAGTAGTGGAGGAGGTGATGGTAATGAGCAGTTCTTC. Protein product: CASSGGGDGNEQFF.

This clone was picked up a small number of times. The chain links TRBV5-4 to TRBJ1-2, with a tentative D call TRBD1 (6 bases). CDR1 and CDR2 (germline): SGHNT, YYREEE (reference sequence). This CDR3 region has 17 residues. With 4 bases removed from V and 4 bases from J, the gap between germline ends came to 23 bases. Here the CDR3 reads CASSPAVPGHLTYGYTF. The CDR3, as DNA: TGTGCCAGCAGCCCGGCGGTACCGGGACACTTAACCTATGGCTACACCTTC.

The rearrangement links TRBV27 to TRBJ1-2, with a possible D match to TRBD1 (5 bases). The V end was cut by 5 bases, the J end by 5 bases, with 12 bases between. Germline V lookup: CDR1 MNHEY, CDR2 SMNVEV (reference sequence). The CDR3 contains 13 residues. The DNA for the CDR3 is TGTGCCAGCAGTCACCGAGCAGGGTATGGCTACACCTTC. The encoded protein is CASSHRAGYGYTF.